The 17 T cell receptor beta chains presented below share a single source sample, sequenced in a study of blood T cell repertoires in COVID-19. Sequenced by immunoSEQ multiplex PCR; TCRdb stores in-frame clones only, minus some. The data hold some 90,000 clones, with about 71% observed a single time. The sample was peripheral blood. These receptors all stem from a woman aged 55-75 years in a cohort sampled during active or convalescent COVID-19.

V usage is TRBV2 and J usage is TRBJ1-5; no firm D call. Trimming shortened V by 1 base and J by 7 bases, and 11 bases separated the two germline ends. Germline V gives CDR1 SNHLY, CDR2 FYNNEI. This CDR3 region has 14 residues. CDR3 sequence reads: CASSEDPSYQPQHF. The CDR3 DNA is TGTGCCAGCAGTGAAGACCCCAGTTACCAGCCCCAGCATTTT.

The chain links TRBV9 to TRBJ2-2, with 9 bases that match TRBD1. This CDR3 has 16 residues. With V trimmed by 3 bases and J by 6 bases, 9 bases remained unmatched. Germline V gene data show CDR1 as SGDLS and CDR2 as YYNGEE. CDR3: CASSANRGRWAGELFF. The CDR3 bases are TGTGCCAGCAGCGCTAACAGGGGGCGCTGGGCCGGGGAGCTGTTTTTT.

In DNA, the CDR3 is TGTGCCAGCAGTGAAGGAGACAGGGAAGAGACCCAGTACTTC. Translating it yields CASSEGDREETQYF. The chain combines TRBV2 with TRBJ2-5, with 7 bases lining up with TRBD1. CDR3 length equals 14 residues. The germline V gene has CDR1 SNHLY and CDR2 FYNNEI. V dropped 1 base and J dropped 3; count of bases not matched to a gene: 2.

The genes are TRBV6-6 and TRBJ2-7; weak D call: TRBD2 (6 bases). In germline, CDR1 is MNHNY, CDR2 SVGAGI (reference sequence). Trimming took off 2 bases at V and 3 bases at J, with 11 bases between the two ends. The CDR3 runs to 14 residues. The CDR3 reads CASSYKEGGYEQYF. The CDR3 DNA is TGTGCCAGCAGTTACAAAGAGGGAGGCTACGAGCAGTACTTC.

The V and J genes are TRBV5-1 and TRBJ2-3, with 10 bases aligning to TRBD2. The germline gives CDR1 SGHRS, CDR2 YFSETQ. V gave up 0 bases and J gave up 4 bases; unmatched junction bases: 2. The CDR3 sequence is 15 residues long. The DNA for the CDR3 is TGCGCCAGCAGCTTGGCTAGCGGGGGATCAGATACGCAGTATTTT. Its protein is CASSLASGGSDTQYF.

The chain is built from TRBV2 and TRBJ2-5; TRBD1 aligns across 7 bases. After removal of 7 bases from V and 5 bases from J, the junction contained 13 bases not matched to a gene. The CDR3 runs 15 residues. Germline CDR1 and CDR2: SNHLY and FYNNEI. The CDR3 DNA follows: TGTGCCAGCAATCAACAAGGGGGCAGGGGGGAGACCCAGTACTTC. Translated, it gives CASNQQGGRGETQYF.

The rearrangement links TRBV2 to TRBJ2-7; TRBD1 agrees at 12 bases. The trim removed 8 bases at V and 5 bases at J, leaving 7 bases unmatched. Looked up from germline, CDR1 is SNHLY and CDR2 is FYNNEI. The CDR3 extends over 14 amino acids. In DNA form, the CDR3 reads TGTGCCAGCCGTCCCGGGACAGGGGGCCACGAGCAGTACTTC. Its protein product is CASRPGTGGHEQYF.

The gene calls are TRBV5-1 and TRBJ2-6; 8 bases are shared with TRBD1. Trimming at V came to 5 bases and at J to 1 base, leaving 11 bases not matched to a gene. The germline CDR1 and CDR2 sequences are SGHRS and YFSETQ. CDR3 length: 18 amino acids. CDR3 residues: CASRNLGQGKSGANVLTF. The CDR3 DNA reads TGCGCCAGCAGAAATTTAGGACAGGGTAAATCTGGGGCCAACGTCCTGACTTTC.

The V call is TRBV7-9, the J call TRBJ2-7, with 14 nucleotides matching TRBD2. The CDR3 contains 18 residues. Germline V lookup: CDR1 SEHNR, CDR2 FQNEAQ (reference sequence). Trimming took 3 bases from V and 9 from J; bases not matched to a gene: 16. CDR3 in DNA: TGTGCCAGCAGCTTTCTACCAGCCGGGACTAGCGGGGGTAGGGGGCAGTACTTC. Protein product: CASSFLPAGTSGGRGQYF.

The V call is TRBV2, the J call TRBJ1-2; D possibly corresponds to TRBD1 (6 bases). The CDR3 runs 14 residues. CDR1 is SNHLY and CDR2 is FYNNEI in the germline V gene. Between the trimmed V and J ends, which lost 5 bases and 6 bases, there was a span of 16 bases. CDR3 loop: CASSIAGTTHGYTF. As DNA, the CDR3 is TGTGCCAGCAGTATTGCCGGGACAACTCATGGCTACACCTTC.

This chain links TRBV4-1 with TRBJ2-7; the match to TRBD2 covers 13 bases. Germline lookup yields CDR1 MGHRA and CDR2 YSYEKL. J was trimmed by 5 bases and V by 1 base; bases with no gene match: 5. This CDR3 spans 16 amino acids. The CDR3, as DNA: TGCGCCAGCAGCCAAGGACTAGCGGGGGGTAATGACGAGCAGTACTTC. This codes for CASSQGLAGGNDEQYF.

The J gene is TRBJ1-2, the V gene TRBV9, with 7 positions matching TRBD1. CDR1 and CDR2 from the germline V gene are SGDLS and YYNGEE. V gave up 1 base and J gave up 8 bases; unmatched junction bases: 11. The CDR3 spans 15 residues. CDR3 region: CASSVSERGRGGYTF. The CDR3 DNA reads as TGTGCCAGCAGCGTAAGTGAGAGGGGGCGAGGCGGCTACACCTTC.

The gene calls are TRBV7-2 and TRBJ1-5, with 8 bases fitting TRBD1. The CDR3 has 16 residues. Germline lookup yields CDR1 SGHTA and CDR2 FQGNSA. Trimming took 4 bases from V and 6 from J; bases not matched to a gene: 11. The CDR3 is CASSSMGQGAGQPQHF. CDR3 bases: TGTGCCAGCAGCTCCATGGGGCAGGGGGCCGGTCAGCCCCAGCATTTT. Combining the CDR3 with reference TRBV7-2 and TRBJ1-5 gives the whole variable domain GAGVSQSPSNKVTEKGKDVELRCDPISGHTALYWYRQSLGQGLEFLIYFQGNSAPDKSGLPSDRFSAERTGGSVSTLTIQRTQQEDSAVYLCASSSMGQGAGQPQHFGDGTRLSIL.

This clone was seen a single time. V and J are TRBV3-1 (or the pseudogene TRBV3-2) and TRBJ1-3; no firm D call. CDR3 size: 17 residues. CDR1 is LGHDT and CDR2 is YNNKEL in the germline V gene (reference sequence). The germline V and J ends were trimmed by 1 base and 0 bases, with 13 bases remaining between them. CDR3 nucleotide sequence: TGTGCCAGCAGCCAAGGGGGAACGGGGTACTCTGGAAACACCATATATTTT. Encoded protein: CASSQGGTGYSGNTIYF.

This clone was picked up a small number of times. The chain is built from TRBV7-8 and TRBJ2-7; D gene unclear. Trimming removed 5 bases from V and 2 bases from J, with 16 bases in between. Germline CDR1 is SGHVS and CDR2 is FQNEAQ. This CDR3 is built from 15 residues. The CDR3, as DNA: TGTGCCAGCAGCCTTATGGGCAGTGCCACCTACGAGCAGTACTTC. Protein sequence: CASSLMGSATYEQYF.

The chain carries TRBV29-1 and TRBJ2-5; possibly TRBD1 for D (6 bases). V was cut by 7 bases and J by 5 bases, with 17 bases left in between. CDR3 length: 13 residues. The V gene's germline CDR1 is SQVTM and CDR2 ANQGSEA. CDR3 amino acids: CSGYLRGGETQYF. Here the CDR3 DNA reads TGCAGCGGGTACCTCAGGGGTGGTGAGACCCAGTACTTC.

This clone was seen more than once but under ten times. The chain uses TRBV7-9 and TRBJ1-5; D is possibly TRBD1 (6 bases). CDR3 length equals 13 residues. The germline V gene has CDR1 SEHNR and CDR2 FQNEAQ (reference sequence). V lost 5 bases and J 4 bases, leaving 9 bases between the germline ends. DNA of the CDR3: TGTGCCAGCAGCATTACAGGGAATCAGCCCCAGCATTTT. Translating gives CASSITGNQPQHF.